The clone carrying this T cell receptor beta chain has just a few counts. Its matching antigen is unknown. Other DNA sequences in the sample encode the same CDR3. Sequenced material consisted of expressed TCRB transcripts (all of the isolated RNA was reverse transcribed). Reads from naive, central memory and regulatory T cell samples averaged around 3.7 million. Libraries were prepared by immunoSEQ multiplex PCR; TCRdb keeps only in-frame clonotypes and omits some of them. The sample gives 900,000 or so clones, roughly 15% of which show up once; roughly 0.025% is in the top ten. This entry belongs to a study of beta chain features in type 1 diabetes. The authors sorted CD4+ naive, central memory, regulatory and stem cell-like memory cells via CD45RO/CCR7/CD25/CD127/CD95/CD27. Broader study findings: Type 1 diabetes patients had fewer VDJ junction insertions and more deletions. In all four CD4+ subsets, TCRB CDR3 length was significantly, moderately reduced in type 1 diabetes.

Trimming shortened V by 5 bases and J by 2 bases, and 7 bases separated the two germline ends. The germline V gene encodes CDR1 DFQATT and CDR2 SNEGSKA (reference sequence). This CDR3 spans 11 amino acids. The source is a woman aged 18-29 years in good health. The sequencing input was naive CD4+ T cells from blood. V gene TRBV20-1 combines with J gene TRBJ2-7, with a possible D match to TRBD1 (6 bases). Here the CDR3 DNA reads TGCAGTGCTCGGGACACCTACGAGCAGTACTTC. This encodes CSARDTYEQYF.